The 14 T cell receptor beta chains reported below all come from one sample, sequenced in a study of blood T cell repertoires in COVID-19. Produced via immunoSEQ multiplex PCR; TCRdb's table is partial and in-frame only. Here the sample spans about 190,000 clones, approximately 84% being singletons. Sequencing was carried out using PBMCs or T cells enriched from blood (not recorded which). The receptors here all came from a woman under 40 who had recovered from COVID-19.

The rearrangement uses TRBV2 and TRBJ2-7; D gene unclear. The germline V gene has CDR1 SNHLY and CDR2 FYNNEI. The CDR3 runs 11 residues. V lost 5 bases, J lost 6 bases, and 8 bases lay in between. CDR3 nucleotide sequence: TGTGCCAGCAGTCCTAATACCGAGCAGTACTTC. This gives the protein CASSPNTEQYF. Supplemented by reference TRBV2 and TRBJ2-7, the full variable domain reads EPEVTQTPSHQVTQMGQEVILRCVPISNHLYFYWYRQILGQKVEFLVSFYNNEISEKSEIFDDQFSVERPDGSNFTLKIRSTKLEDSAMYFCASSPNTEQYFGPGTRLTVT.

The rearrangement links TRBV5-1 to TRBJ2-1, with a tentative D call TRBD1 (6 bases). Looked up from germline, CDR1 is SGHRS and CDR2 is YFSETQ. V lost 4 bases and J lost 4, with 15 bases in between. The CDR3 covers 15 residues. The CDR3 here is CASSTRQAPYNEQFF. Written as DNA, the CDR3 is TGCGCCAGCAGCACCCGACAGGCCCCATACAATGAGCAGTTCTTC.

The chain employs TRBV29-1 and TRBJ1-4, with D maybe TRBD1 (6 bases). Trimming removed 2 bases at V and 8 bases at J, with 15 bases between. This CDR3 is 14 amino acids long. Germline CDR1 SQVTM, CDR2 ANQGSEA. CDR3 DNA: TGCAGCGTTGAATGGGGGGGGCTCGAGGAAAAACTGTTTTTT. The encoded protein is CSVEWGGLEEKLFF.

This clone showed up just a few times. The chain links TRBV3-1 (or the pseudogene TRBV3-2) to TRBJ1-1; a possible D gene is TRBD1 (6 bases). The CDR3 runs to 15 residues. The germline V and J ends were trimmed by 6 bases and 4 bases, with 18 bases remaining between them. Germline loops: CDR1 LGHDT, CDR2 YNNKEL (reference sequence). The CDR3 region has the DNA TGTGCCAGCAGAAAACTACAGGGTGTAGTCACTGAAGCTTTCTTT. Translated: CASRKLQGVVTEAFF.

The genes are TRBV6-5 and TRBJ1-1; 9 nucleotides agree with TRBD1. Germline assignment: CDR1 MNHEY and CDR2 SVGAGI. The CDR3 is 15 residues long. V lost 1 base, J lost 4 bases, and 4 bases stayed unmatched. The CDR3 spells CASSYFGTGTTEAFF. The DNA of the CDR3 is TGTGCCAGCAGTTACTTCGGGACAGGGACCACTGAAGCTTTCTTT.

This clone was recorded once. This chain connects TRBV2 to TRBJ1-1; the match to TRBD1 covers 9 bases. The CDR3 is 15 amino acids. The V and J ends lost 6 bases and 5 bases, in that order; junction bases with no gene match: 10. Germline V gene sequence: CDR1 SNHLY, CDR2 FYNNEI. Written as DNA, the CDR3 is TGTGCCAGCAGCGCCCGACAGGGGGGAAAGACTGAAGCTTTCTTT. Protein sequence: CASSARQGGKTEAFF.

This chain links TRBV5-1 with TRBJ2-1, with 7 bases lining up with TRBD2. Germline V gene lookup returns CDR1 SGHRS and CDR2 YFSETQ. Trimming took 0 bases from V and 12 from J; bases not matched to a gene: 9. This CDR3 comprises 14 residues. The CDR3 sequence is CASSLVLAASSQFF. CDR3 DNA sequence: TGCGCCAGCAGCTTGGTGCTAGCGGCGTCTTCGCAGTTCTTC.

CDR3 DNA: TGTGCCAGTAGTATAGATCTGGGGAGTGGTGGCTACACCTTC. This translates into CASSIDLGSGGYTF. The chain employs TRBV19 and TRBJ1-2; D uncertain. The CDR3 is 14 amino acids. Per the germline V gene, CDR1 is LNHDA and CDR2 is SQIVND (reference sequence). The V gene lost 0 bases and the J gene lost 7 bases, with 12 bases spanning the gap.

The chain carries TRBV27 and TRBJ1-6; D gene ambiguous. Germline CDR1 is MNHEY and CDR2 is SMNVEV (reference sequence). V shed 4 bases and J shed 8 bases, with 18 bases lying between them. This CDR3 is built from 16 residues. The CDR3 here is CASSSNPHSFDSPLHF. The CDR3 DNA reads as TGTGCCAGCAGTTCCAACCCCCACAGCTTCGATTCACCCCTCCACTTT.

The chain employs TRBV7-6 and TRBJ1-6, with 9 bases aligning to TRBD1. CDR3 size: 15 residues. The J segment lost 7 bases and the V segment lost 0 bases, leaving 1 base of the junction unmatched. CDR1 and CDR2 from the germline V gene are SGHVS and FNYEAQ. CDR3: CASSLADRGNSPLHF. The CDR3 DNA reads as TGTGCCAGCAGCTTAGCGGACAGGGGAAATTCACCCCTCCACTTT. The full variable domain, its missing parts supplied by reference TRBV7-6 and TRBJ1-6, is GAGVSQSPRYKVTKRGQDVALRCDPISGHVSLYWYRQALGQGPEFLTYFNYEAQQDKSGLPNDRFSAERPEGSISTLTIQRTEQRDSAMYRCASSLADRGNSPLHFGNGTRLTVT.

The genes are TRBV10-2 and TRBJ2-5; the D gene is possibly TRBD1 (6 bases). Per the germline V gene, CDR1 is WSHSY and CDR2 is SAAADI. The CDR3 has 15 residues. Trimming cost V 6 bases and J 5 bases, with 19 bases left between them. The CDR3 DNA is TGCGCCAGCAGAGCTGACAGGCCCGGTGGGGAGACCCAGTACTTC. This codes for CASRADRPGGETQYF.

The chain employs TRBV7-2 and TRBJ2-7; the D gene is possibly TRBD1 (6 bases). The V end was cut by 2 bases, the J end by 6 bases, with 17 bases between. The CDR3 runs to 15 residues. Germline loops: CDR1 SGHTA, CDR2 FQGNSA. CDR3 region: CASSLTQLGGGEQYF. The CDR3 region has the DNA TGTGCCAGCAGCTTAACCCAACTTGGGGGCGGCGAGCAGTACTTC. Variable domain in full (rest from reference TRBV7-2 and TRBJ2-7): GAGVSQSPSNKVTEKGKDVELRCDPISGHTALYWYRQSLGQGLEFLIYFQGNSAPDKSGLPSDRFSAERTGGSVSTLTIQRTQQEDSAVYLCASSLTQLGGGEQYFGPGTRLTVT.

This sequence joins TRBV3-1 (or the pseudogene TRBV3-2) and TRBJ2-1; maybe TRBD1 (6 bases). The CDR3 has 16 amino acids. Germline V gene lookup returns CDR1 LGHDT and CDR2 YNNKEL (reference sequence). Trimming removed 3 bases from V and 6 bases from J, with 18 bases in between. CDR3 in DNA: TGTGCCAGCAGCCAGATGGGGCAGGGGCAGGGCAATGAGCAGTTCTTC. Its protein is CASSQMGQGQGNEQFF.

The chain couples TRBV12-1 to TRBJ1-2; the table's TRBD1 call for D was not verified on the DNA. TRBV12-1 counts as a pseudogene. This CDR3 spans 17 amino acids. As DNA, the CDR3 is TGTGCCAGCAGCCGCTGGACAGGGTCGGGAAGAACCTATGGCTACACCTTC. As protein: CASSRWTGSGRTYGYTF.